A selection of T cell receptor beta chains follows, all from one sample in a study of T cell responses to AZD1222 COVID-19 vaccine. The protocol was immunoSEQ multiplex PCR, while the TCRdb copy is restricted to in-frame clones and leaves out a portion. The sample yields under 150,000 clones, less than 90% seen once. The starting material was peripheral blood, obtained on day 0 of AZD1222 vaccination. These receptors all stem from an adult in good health. Both conserved end residues are part of each CDR3. The D gene is left open where the match is weak. Size tells how often a clone was seen (once, few, many) or the class of an expanded clone, and some rows leave it out.

cdr3_length,v_call,d_call,j_call,clone_size,cdr3_aa,cdr3_nt
13,TRBV30,TRBD2,TRBJ2-7,-,CAWRRREAYEQYF,TGTGCCTGGAGACGGCGGGAGGCCTACGAGCAGTACTTC
14,TRBV6-5,-,TRBJ1-1,-,CASTPGLMNTEAFF,TGTGCCAGCACCCCGGGACTCATGAACACTGAAGCTTTCTTT
14,TRBV18,-,TRBJ1-2,-,CASSPRDDLPGYTF,TGTGCCAGCTCACCACGGGACGACTTGCCAGGCTACACCTTC
14,TRBV9,TRBD1,TRBJ2-5,-,CASSPRQGWETQYF,TGTGCCAGCAGCCCCCGACAGGGGTGGGAGACCCAGTACTTC
17,TRBV6-1,-,TRBJ1-2,-,CASSEFASGGAGYGYTF,TGTGCCAGCAGTGAATTCGCATCCGGGGGCGCCGGCTATGGCTACACCTTC
17,TRBV4-2,TRBD2,TRBJ2-1,-,CASSQERGLAGGNEQFF,TGTGCCAGCAGCCAAGAAAGGGGCCTAGCGGGAGGCAATGAGCAGTTCTTC
15,TRBV18,-,TRBJ1-2,once,CASSLDRLTNYGYTF,TGTGCCAGCTCCCTCGACAGGCTTACTAACTATGGCTACACCTTC
14,TRBV2,-,TRBJ2-3,-,CASSARGSTDTQYF,TGTGCCAGCAGTGCCCGGGGCAGTACAGATACGCAGTATTTT
14,TRBV9,-,TRBJ2-1,-,CASSDRTRDHEQFF,TGTGCCAGCAGCGACCGGACCCGGGACCATGAGCAGTTCTTC
15,TRBV7-9,-,TRBJ2-1,few,CASTTRELSYNEQFF,TGTGCCAGCACCACCCGGGAGCTCTCCTACAATGAGCAGTTCTTC
11,TRBV15,-,TRBJ2-3,-,CATSIEDTQYF,TGTGCCACCAGCATAGAGGATACGCAGTATTTT
13,TRBV29-1,-,TRBJ2-7,-,CSVAAALDVEQYF,TGCAGCGTTGCGGCAGCCTTAGATGTCGAGCAGTACTTC